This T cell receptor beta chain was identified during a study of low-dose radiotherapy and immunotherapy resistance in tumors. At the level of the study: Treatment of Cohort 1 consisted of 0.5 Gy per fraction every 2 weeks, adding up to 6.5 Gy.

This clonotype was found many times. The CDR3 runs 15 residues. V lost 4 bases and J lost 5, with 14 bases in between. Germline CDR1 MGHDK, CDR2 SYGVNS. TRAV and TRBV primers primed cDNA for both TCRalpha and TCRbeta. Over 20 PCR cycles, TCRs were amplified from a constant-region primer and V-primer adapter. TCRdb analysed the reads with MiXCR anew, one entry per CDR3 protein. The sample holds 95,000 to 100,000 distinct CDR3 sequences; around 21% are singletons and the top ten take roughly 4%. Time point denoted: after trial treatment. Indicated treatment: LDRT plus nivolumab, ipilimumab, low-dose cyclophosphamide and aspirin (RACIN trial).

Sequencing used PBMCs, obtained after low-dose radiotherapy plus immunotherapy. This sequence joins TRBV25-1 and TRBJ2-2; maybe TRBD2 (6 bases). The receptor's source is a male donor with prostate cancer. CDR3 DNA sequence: TGTGCCAGCAGTGCGTCGCGGGACGGAACCGGGGAGCTGTTTTTT. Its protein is CASSASRDGTGELFF.